This T cell receptor beta chain was captured in a study of T cell responses to AZD1222 COVID-19 vaccine. Findings of the study overall: Donors skewed white British and female; clonal diversity was possibly underestimated. With dominance at 160-218 and 743-854, vaccine-associated CD4 TCRs spanned spike. Variant regions that are unmutated are reportedly the target of nearly half of spike-specific TCRs.

In this sample, this clone turned up once. Antigen specificity is unknown. Only in-frame clones appear in the TCRdb table, and some are missing; sequencing was by immunoSEQ multiplex PCR. The sample lists 150,000 or so clones, 90% occurring once. Trimming shortened V by 6 bases and J by 1 base, and 13 bases separated the two germline ends. CDR1 is ENHRY and CDR2 is SYGVKD in the germline V gene. The CDR3 runs 15 residues. V gene TRBV10-3 combines with J gene TRBJ2-1, with D tentatively TRBD2 (6 bases). Specimen: peripheral blood, collected on day 0 of AZD1222 vaccination. The TCR was taken from an adult in good health. The CDR3 coding sequence is TGTGCCATCAGGAATAGCGGAAAATCCTACAATGAGCAGTTCTTC. It codes for CAIRNSGKSYNEQFF.